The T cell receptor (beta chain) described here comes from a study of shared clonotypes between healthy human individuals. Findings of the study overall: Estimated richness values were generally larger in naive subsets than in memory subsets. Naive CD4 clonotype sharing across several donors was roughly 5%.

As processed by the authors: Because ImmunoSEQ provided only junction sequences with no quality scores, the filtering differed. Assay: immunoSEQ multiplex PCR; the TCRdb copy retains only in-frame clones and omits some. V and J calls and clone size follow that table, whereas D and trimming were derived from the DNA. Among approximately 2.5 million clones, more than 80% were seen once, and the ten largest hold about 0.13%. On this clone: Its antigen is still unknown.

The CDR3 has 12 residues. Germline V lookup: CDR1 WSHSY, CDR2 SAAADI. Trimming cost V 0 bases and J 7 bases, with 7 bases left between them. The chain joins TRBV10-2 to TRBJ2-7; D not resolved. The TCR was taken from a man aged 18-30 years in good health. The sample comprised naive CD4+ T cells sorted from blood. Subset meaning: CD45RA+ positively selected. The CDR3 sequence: CASSESLGEQYF. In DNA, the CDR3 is TGCGCCAGCAGTGAGTCGCTGGGAGAGCAGTACTTC.